The rows below give T cell receptor beta chains drawn from one sample of a study of blood T cells in healthy people across ages. Using its own MiXCR run on the 5' RACE reads, TCRdb lists one record per CDR3 protein. This sample yields 790,000 or so distinct CDR3 sequences, of which about 42% are seen a single time; around a sixth belongs to the top ten. The sample comprised blood. All receptors come from an elderly man in good health. Each CDR3 is given with its conserved first and last residue. The D gene is left open where the match is weak. Clone size, where shown, is once, few, many, or a class for clones that have expanded.

>TRBJ1-4|TRBD1|TRBV6-2/TRBV6-3|NA
TGTGCCAGCAGTTACTCTTCGGCAGGACAGGGTGAAAAACTGTTTTTT
CASSYSSAGQGEKLFF
>TRBJ2-5|TRBD2|TRBV29-1|many
TGCAGCGCTTCGACTAGCGGGACTTACAATGAGCAGTACTTC
CSASTSGTYNEQYF
>TRBJ1-6|TRBD1|TRBV29-1|NA
TGCAGCGCTAGACAGGGCCAGTATTCACCCCTCCACTTT
CSARQGQYSPLHF
>TRBJ2-6|NA|TRBV5-6|NA
TGTGCCAGCAGCTTTGATGAGGACTCTGGGGCCAACGTCCTGACTTTC
CASSFDEDSGANVLTF
>TRBJ2-7|TRBD2|TRBV27|NA
TGTGCCAGCAGTTCCGGACTAGCGGGAGGTTCCTACGAGCAGTACTTC
CASSSGLAGGSYEQYF
>TRBJ2-1|TRBD2|TRBV7-9|NA
TGTGCCAGCAGCTTTCCCAGCGGGAGGGTCAATGAGCAGTTCTTC
CASSFPSGRVNEQFF
>TRBJ2-7|NA|TRBV7-9|few
TGTGCCAGCAGCTCCCCGGCAGGGATGAGTAACGAGCAGTACTTC
CASSSPAGMSNEQYF
>TRBJ2-7|NA|TRBV27|NA
TGTGCCAGCAGTTTACGGGGACACACATCCTACGAGCAGTACTTC
CASSLRGHTSYEQYF
>TRBJ2-7|NA|TRBV7-3|NA
TGTGCGGAGGGGTCCTACGAGCAGTACTTC
CAEGSYEQYF
>TRBJ1-1|TRBD1|TRBV18|NA
TGTGCCAGCTCACCACCCGGACAGGGCATGAACACTGAAGCTTTCTTT
CASSPPGQGMNTEAFF
>TRBJ2-1|TRBD2|TRBV10-3|NA
TGTGCCATCAGTGTCCCCGGGACTCCGGGGGGGAATGAGCAGTTCTTC
CAISVPGTPGGNEQFF
>TRBJ2-7|NA|TRBV29-1|few
TGCAGCGTTACGAGGAGCGGGTACGAGCAGTACTTC
CSVTRSGYEQYF
>TRBJ1-5|TRBD1|TRBV5-4|NA
TGTGCCAGCAGTTCCGGGACAGGGGCTCAGCCCCAGCATTTT
CASSSGTGAQPQHF
>TRBJ2-5|TRBD2|TRBV20-1|NA
TGCAGTGCTGATCCCGGACTAGCGGACAATGAGCAGTACTTC
CSADPGLADNEQYF
>TRBJ1-2|NA|TRBV4-2|once
TGTGCCAGCAGCCCTTCGGCTTTGAGAGAGGGTGGCTACACCTTC
CASSPSALREGGYTF
>TRBJ2-7|NA|TRBV27|NA
TGTGCCAGCAGGTGGGGGGCGTCCTACGAGCAGTACTTC
CASRWGASYEQYF
>TRBJ2-7|NA|TRBV3-1|NA
TGTGCCAGCAGTCGCACTGGGAACGCAAACAATGAGCAGTACTTC
CASSRTGNANNEQYF
>TRBJ1-6|TRBD1|TRBV7-2|many
TGTGCCAGCAGCTTAGCCAGGGGGCGTTCACCCCTCCACTTT
CASSLARGRSPLHF
>TRBJ2-7|TRBD2|TRBV15|few
TGTGCCACCAGCAGAGATCTAGCGGGGAACTACGAGCAGTACTTC
CATSRDLAGNYEQYF